This T cell receptor (beta chain) is drawn from a study of T-cell reconstitution after alpha-beta-depleted transplantation in children. This CDR3 contains 14 residues. With 4 bases removed from V and 8 bases from J, the gap between germline ends came to 17 bases. The germline V gene has CDR1 DFQATT and CDR2 SNEGSKA (reference sequence). The TCRbeta library incorporated unique molecular identifiers. TCRdb used MiXCR to reprocess the PCR reads, holding one entry per CDR3 protein. The sample holds approximately 250,000 distinct CDR3 sequences, about 25% seen once. This clonotype has just a few counts. This specimen consisted of PBMCs, obtained before TCRalphabeta/CD19-depleted stem cell transplant. The chain is built from TRBV20-1 and TRBJ2-2, with D possibly matching TRBD1 (6 bases). This sequence originates from a girl aged 2 to 10 with Fanconi anemia, due to receive a stem cell transplant. The CDR3 protein is CSANPDRFPGELFF. The CDR3 DNA reads as TGCAGTGCTAACCCCGACAGGTTTCCGGGGGAGCTGTTTTTT.